Below, 18 T cell receptor beta chains from the same sample are listed, as sequenced in a study of human T cells and chemical hapten exposure. TCRdb ran MiXCR on the RACE reads and lists one entry per CDR3 protein. Of under 200,000 distinct CDR3 sequences in the sample, 30% were seen once. Time point: pre-sensitization, week 0. Treatment given: therapeutic diphenylcyclopropenone sensitization with weekly scalp DPC. This specimen consisted of whole blood, obtained in connection with sensitization to the hapten diphenylcyclopropenone (DPC). Receptors were obtained from a woman aged 30 to 39 with alopecia areata. Some clones in this sample may be carry-over from other donors' samples.

This clonotype was seen only a few times. The CDR3 here is CSGARDTLGEQYF. The CDR3 coding sequence is TGCAGCGGCGCCAGAGACACCTTAGGAGAGCAGTACTTC. The V and J genes are TRBV29-1 and TRBJ2-7; the D is unclear. The V end was cut by 7 bases, the J end by 7 bases, with 20 bases between. The CDR3 consists of 13 residues. The germline V gene has CDR1 SQVTM and CDR2 ANQGSEA.

In this sample, this clonotype turned up a few times. CDR3: CASSLANNQPQHF. The CDR3 DNA sequence: TGTGCCAGCAGCTTAGCAAACAATCAGCCCCAGCATTTT. The chain carries TRBV11-3 and TRBJ1-5; D is uncertain. The germline V gene encodes CDR1 SGHNT and CDR2 YENEEA. V gave up 1 base and J gave up 3 bases, with 4 bases separating them. The CDR3 runs to 13 residues.

Comments on this clonotype: Mismatch with germline at one junction end may stem from a read error. J is TRBJ2-2 and V is TRBV10-3; D assignment may be TRBD1 or TRBD2 (5 bases each). Germline CDR1 reads ENHRY; CDR2 reads SYGVKD. There are 15 residues in the CDR3. The CDR3 bases are TGCGCCATCAGTGAGTCGGCACGGGGCCGAGGGGAGCTGTTTTTT. Translated: CAISESARGRGELFF.

This clonotype has more than one count but fewer than ten. This chain joins TRBV15 and TRBJ2-4; TRBD2 is a possible D gene (6 bases). CDR1 and CDR2 from the germline V gene are LNHNV and YYDKDF (reference sequence). Between the trimmed V and J ends, which lost 1 base and 4 bases, there was a span of 17 bases. This CDR3 has 17 amino acids. The CDR3 is CATSRAGSGAGKNIQYF. DNA of the CDR3: TGTGCCACCAGCAGAGCTGGTAGCGGAGCGGGTAAAAACATTCAGTACTTC.

In this sample, this clonotype turned up a few times. This chain joins TRBV18 and TRBJ1-1, with 7 bases matching TRBD1. Trimming at V came to 8 bases and at J to 1 base, leaving 4 bases not matched to a gene. Germline CDR1 and CDR2: KGHSH and LQKENI. The CDR3 is 13 amino acids. The CDR3 loop is CASLWTGNTEAFF. The CDR3 DNA follows: TGTGCCAGCCTATGGACAGGGAACACTGAAGCTTTCTTT.

The CDR3 nucleotides are TGTGCCTGGAGTGTACTAGCGGGAGTTGGGGAGCAGTTCTTC. It yields the protein CAWSVLAGVGEQFF. The chain uses TRBV30 and TRBJ2-1; 11 nucleotides line up with TRBD2. Germline loops: CDR1 GTSNPN, CDR2 SVGIG (reference sequence). The J segment lost 10 bases and the V segment lost 0 bases, leaving 5 bases of the junction unmatched. This CDR3 is 14 amino acids long.

The genes are TRBV6-2 or TRBV6-3 and TRBJ2-1; 8 bases match TRBD1. The CDR3 sequence is 17 residues long. Trimming at V came to 0 bases and at J to 2 bases, leaving 6 bases not matched to a gene. Germline V gene sequence: CDR1 MNHEY, CDR2 SVGEGT. In DNA form, the CDR3 reads TGTGCCAGCAGTTACTCAACCGGACAGGGAGCCTACAATGAGCAGTTCTTC. It yields the protein CASSYSTGQGAYNEQFF.

This clonotype turned up a few times. This sequence joins TRBV12-3 or TRBV12-4 and TRBJ2-1; 8 bases map to TRBD2. This CDR3 region has 14 residues. V lost 6 bases and J lost 4; bases outside the gene matches: 5. In DNA, the CDR3 is TGTGCCAGCAGAGTCACTAGCGGATACAATGAGCAGTTCTTC. Translation: CASRVTSGYNEQFF.

This clonotype was seen once. The rearrangement links TRBV29-1 to TRBJ2-2; 12 bases are a match to TRBD1. J gave up 4 bases and V 4 bases, and 10 bases lay outside the gene matches. The CDR3 covers 17 residues. Germline V CDR1 and CDR2: SQVTM, ANQGSEA. The CDR3 here is CSVVGQGASGATGELFF. CDR3 in DNA: TGCAGCGTTGTGGGACAGGGGGCGTCGGGCGCCACCGGGGAGCTGTTTTTT.

The chain uses TRBV6-1 and TRBJ2-1; 10 positions agree with TRBD2. Germline values: CDR1 MNHNS, CDR2 SASEGT. The length of the CDR3 is 17 residues. V was pared by 7 bases and J by 5 bases, with 14 bases of the junction left unmatched. CDR3 DNA sequence: TGTGCCAGCACCAGAATGCCTGGACTAGCGGTCCACAATGAGCAGTTCTTC. Translation gives CASTRMPGLAVHNEQFF.

This clonotype was observed a few times. V is TRBV28 and J is TRBJ2-3, with D possibly TRBD2 on 6 matching bases. This CDR3 region has 15 residues. Trimming pared 5 bases from V and 1 base from J, leaving 13 bases between. CDR1 MDHEN and CDR2 SYDVKM come from the germline V gene. Here the CDR3 reads CASSPSGRGTDTQYF. In DNA, the CDR3 is TGTGCCAGCAGTCCAAGCGGGCGGGGCACAGATACGCAGTATTTT.

A few counts support this clonotype. The rearrangement joins TRBV4-1 to TRBJ2-1; D is undetermined. From germline, CDR1 is MGHRA and CDR2 YSYEKL. The CDR3 is 15 amino acids. Trimming cost V 0 bases and J 4 bases, with 10 bases left between them. The CDR3 protein is CASSQDLLSYNEQFF. The CDR3 region has the DNA TGCGCCAGCAGCCAAGATCTCCTTTCGTACAATGAGCAGTTCTTC.

In its sample, this clonotype was seen a few times. The V call is TRBV9, the J call TRBJ2-7, with 7 bases aligning to TRBD1. Germline CDR1 SGDLS, CDR2 YYNGEE. J lost 3 bases, V lost 4 bases, and 10 bases had no gene match. The CDR3 covers 15 residues. The CDR3 spells CASSPGQVLHYEQYF. DNA for the CDR3: TGTGCCAGCAGCCCCGGACAGGTATTACACTACGAGCAGTACTTC.

In this sample, this clonotype turned up a few times. This chain joins TRBV19 and TRBJ2-3; weak D call: TRBD1 (7 bases). V was pared by 5 bases and J by 2 bases, with 11 bases between. In germline, CDR1 is LNHDA, CDR2 SQIVND (reference sequence). The CDR3 length is 14 residues. The CDR3 sequence: CASSSGGNTDTQYF. The DNA for the CDR3 is TGTGCCAGTAGTTCAGGGGGGAACACAGATACGCAGTATTTT.

This chain connects TRBV29-1 to TRBJ2-1, with D unclear. V was pared by 2 bases and J by 7 bases, with 12 bases between. The germline V gene encodes CDR1 SQVTM and CDR2 ANQGSEA. The CDR3 is 13 amino acids. CDR3 sequence: CSVERRSLNEQFF. CDR3 coding DNA: TGCAGCGTTGAACGACGCAGCTTGAATGAGCAGTTCTTC.

CDR3 amino acids: CASSLGEHTQYF. The DNA for the CDR3 is TGTGCCAGCAGTTTAGGCGAGCATACGCAGTATTTT. The chain joins TRBV28 to TRBJ2-3, with D unclear. The CDR3 covers 12 residues. The germline V and J ends were trimmed by 2 bases and 7 bases, with 7 bases remaining between them. Germline CDR1 reads MDHEN; CDR2 reads SYDVKM.

The chain is built from TRBV7-9 and TRBJ2-1; a weak D match, TRBD2 (6 bases). The CDR3 runs to 15 residues. With 5 bases removed from V and 6 bases from J, the gap between germline ends came to 17 bases. Germline lookup yields CDR1 SEHNR and CDR2 FQNEAQ (reference sequence). The CDR3 nucleotides are TGTGCCAGCAGCCAGAACCGGGAGCCGTCCAATGAGCAGTTCTTC. Encoded protein: CASSQNREPSNEQFF.

The V call is TRBV28, the J call TRBJ1-2; 7 nucleotides line up with TRBD1. The V gene's germline CDR1 is MDHEN and CDR2 SYDVKM. The CDR3 runs 14 residues. The V gene end was trimmed by 5 bases and the J gene end by 2 bases; junction bases not matched to a gene: 5. The CDR3 spells CASSQQGNNYGYTF. DNA of the CDR3: TGTGCCAGCAGTCAACAGGGGAACAACTATGGCTACACCTTC.